The present T cell receptor (beta chain) was sequenced within a study of CD8 T cells in ankylosing spondylitis. Study findings and constraints: Characteristic of ankylosing spondylitis blood, it appeared, was a TCR beta motif comprising fewer than 10 highly homologous variants. In reactive arthritis synovial fluid and blood, some motif variants had been reported before.

The CDR3 loop spans 15 amino acids. The junction had 6 bases not matched to a gene; V was cut back by 5 bases and J by 5 bases. Germline V gene lookup returns CDR1 SEHNR and CDR2 FQNEAQ (reference sequence). This clonotype was observed at least ten times. Its antigen is not known. In making TCR beta libraries, quantitative 5'-RACE with molecular barcodes was used. TCRdb processed the 5' RACE reads anew with MiXCR; each CDR3 protein has one entry. The sample shows some 250,000 distinct CDR3 sequences, 8% to 9.5% of them seen only once. The material sequenced was blood, either unsorted or a sorted T cell fraction (not recorded which). The chain joins TRBV7-9 to TRBJ2-2, with TRBD1 identical over 9 bases. This TCR came from a male donor with ankylosing spondylitis or in good health (not recorded which). CDR3 in amino acids: CASSPSDRGTGELFF. CDR3 DNA: TGTGCCAGCAGCCCATCGGACAGGGGTACCGGGGAGCTGTTTTTT. Looking up the rest from reference TRBV7-9 and TRBJ2-2 gives the full variable domain: DTGVSQNPRHKITKRGQNVTFRCDPISEHNRLYWYRQTLGQGPEFLTYFQNEAQLEKSRLLSDRFSAERPKGSFSTLEIQRTEQGDSAMYLCASSPSDRGTGELFFGEGSRLTVL.